This T cell receptor beta chain was recovered during a study of blood T cells in healthy people across ages. Regarding the study as a whole: Whereas aged donors had fewer naive CD4+ cells, long-lived donors had more of them and higher diversity.

A second 7 to 11 cycle PCR used barcoded and J-beta primers. The authors tagged each cDNA molecule using a template-switch adaptor with 12 random nucleotides. MiXCR, applied by TCRdb to the 5' RACE reads, yields one record per CDR3 protein. Among hundreds of thousands of distinct CDR3 sequences listed, 25% to 35% were seen once. The CDR3 is 14 residues long. Germline V CDR1 and CDR2: LNHDA, SQIVND (reference sequence). The sample providers were healthy Caucasian people from Russia, aged about 6 to 100. The study isolated at least 6.5 million PBMCs from each sample. On this clonotype: Its target is not known. An end of the junction differs from the germline gene, which may be a read error.

The genes are TRBV19 and TRBJ2-5, with 10 bases aligning to TRBD1. The origin of this receptor is a woman older than 75 in good health. Sequenced: blood. The CDR3 sequence is CAGSTRGQGETQYF. The DNA of the CDR3 is TGTGCCGGTAGCACCCGGGGACAGGGGGAGACCCAGTACTTC.